This T cell receptor (beta chain) was retrieved from a study of blood T cells in healthy people across ages (dated by TCRdb to between 2014 and 2017). For the study in its entirety: In model experiments, template switching captured roughly one uniquely barcoded TCR beta cDNA molecule for every two T cells. Using deep sequencing normalized with unique cDNA molecular identifiers, the study measured how TCR beta repertoire diversity changes with age. Donors were grouped into four age groups: young (average 16 years), middle-aged (around 39), aged (62) and long-lived (just over 80). The study analyzed two additional independent replicas of 1 million unique cDNA reads from the same blood draw for two donors, one aged 18 to 29 and one aged 80 or older.

Library creation used 5' RACE. The sequencer listed for this sample is Illumina HiSeq 2500. A second roughly 7 to 11 cycle PCR used a sample-barcoded 5' primer and a J-beta primer mix. A unique molecular identifier was introduced onto each TCR beta cDNA molecule by a template-switch 5' adaptor carrying 12 random nucleotides. At least 2.5 million CDR3-containing paired-end reads were obtained from each sample. The Mint cDNA synthesis kit, primed by a TRBC-specific oligonucleotide, was used to synthesize first-strand cDNA from all RNA. All cDNA was treated with uracil-DNA glycosylase and then went through a first 18-cycle PCR with the universal primers M1SS and BC2_uni_R. Concerning the study's data processing: Normalization of each sample was performed by random selection of 1 million high-quality reads, each carrying a distinct molecular identifier. Instead of being binned into consensus sequences, reads that shared molecular identifiers were thrown out. MiTCR, with a Q25 quality threshold and the strictest error-elimination algorithm, was used for CDR3 identification, clonotype clustering and error correction. A nonparametric unseen species model with Euler transformation was used to estimate lower-bound total TCR beta diversity. TCRdb reprocessed the public reads (quality trimming at Q25 with fastp, clone calling with MiXCR) and kept in-frame beta chains. CDR3 protein sequences are deduplicated, and each keeps its most common genes and DNA. For this entry, the V and J calls and clone size follow TCRdb and not the study's own pipeline. In all, the sample holds over 500,000 distinct CDR3 sequences, and about a quarter of those were seen once. Of the sample, approximately 3.5% falls within the top ten clones.

Overall results and qualifications from the work: Estimates of total diversity based on one million sequenced T cells were considered lower bounds and underestimates. Compared with the aged group, more naive CD4+ T cells, fewer expanded clones and increased TCR diversity were shown by the long-lived group, suggesting age selection. Bulk unsorted PBMC profiling prevented conclusive comparison of naive and antigen-experienced compartments. The percentage of naive T cells measured by flow cytometry correlated strongly with observed TCR beta diversity. Observed TCR beta diversity per million T cells fell roughly linearly with age, and a significant reduction was already apparent by age about 43. Because the CMV infection status of the donors was unknown, age-related changes in expanded clonotypes may potentially have been confounded.

Systemically healthy Caucasian individuals from Russia, about 38 in total and aged about 6 to 95 years, were included as donors. About 10 milliliters of peripheral blood were drawn from each donor into EDTA-treated Vacutainer tubes. Ficoll-Paque density-gradient centrifugation was used to isolate PBMCs, with at least 6.5 million obtained per sample. Total RNA, at least 6 micrograms per sample, was extracted from PBMCs with Trizol reagent. For every donor, an aliquot of PBMCs went through flow cytometry to measure the percentages of naive CD45RAhigh/CD27high T cells. The germline V gene encodes CDR1 SEHNR and CDR2 FQNEAQ (reference sequence). Reading from cysteine to phenylalanine, the CDR3 counts 17 amino acids. Kept here is only the CDR3 DNA, which spans 51 bases and is read in frame from base 1. A note on this clonotype: Its antigen is unknown. No much larger clonotype is one base removed from it; base qualities were not supplied.

These data were likewise used in another study, on T cells of mothers and their children. The second paper further reports: Donors were nine systemically healthy Caucasian individuals: three mothers and their six children. cDNA synthesis used all of the extracted RNA, with 1.5 ug of RNA in each 15 ul reaction. In the second PCR, the M1S primer introduced both the sample barcodes and 2-4 random nucleotides. Each mother yielded over 10 million TCR beta CDR3 reads and each child 2.5 million to 3 million reads. TCR recombination output is similarly shaped by thymic selection in related and unrelated pairs, with a minor effect exerted by inherited differences. Normalized repertoire overlap was always slightly but never significantly higher in related than unrelated mother-child pairs. Persistent microchimeric T cell clones were not detected, at a sensitivity of about 100 clones per million clonotypes. The study used deep NGS to compare TCR beta repertoires of mothers and children, seeking features distinguishing related mother-child pairs from unrelated individuals. On average, the children were approximately 11 +/- 4 years old, while the mothers were roughly 36 +/- 4 years old. After adapters were ligated using NEBNext reagents, the libraries underwent 100+100 nt paired-end sequencing on an Illumina HiSeq 2000. Mother and child libraries were prepared a month apart and sequenced in separate runs to prevent cross-contamination. Each donor had between about 450,000 and 2,100,000 distinct TCR beta clonotypes identified. Naive TCR beta clonotypes were estimated from low-frequency clonotypes matched to each donor's FACS-determined naive share, without sorting.

Material for sequencing was blood. The chain couples TRBV7-9 to TRBJ2-5, and TRBD2 matches 7 of the central bases. The DNA matches TRBJ2-1 better at its end, which makes the J call doubtful. The TCR was taken from a boy under 10 years old in good health. The CDR3 loop reads CASSPHRAGVRHNEQFF. The nucleotide sequence is TGTGCCAGCAGCCCCCATCGGGCGGGAGTGCGGCACAATGAGCAGTTCTTC.